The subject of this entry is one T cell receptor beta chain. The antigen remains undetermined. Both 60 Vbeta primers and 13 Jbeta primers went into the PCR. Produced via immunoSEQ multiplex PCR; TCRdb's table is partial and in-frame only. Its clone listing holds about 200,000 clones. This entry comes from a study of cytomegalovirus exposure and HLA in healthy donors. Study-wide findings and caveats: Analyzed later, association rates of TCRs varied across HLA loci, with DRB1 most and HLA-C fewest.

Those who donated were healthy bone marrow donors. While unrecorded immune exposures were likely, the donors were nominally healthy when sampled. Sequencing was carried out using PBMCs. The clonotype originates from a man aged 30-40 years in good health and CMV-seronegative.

CDR3 in amino acids: CASSRDGETFIREKLFF. The CDR3 DNA follows: TGTGCCAGCAGCCGTGACGGGGAAACTTTTATTCGGGAAAAACTGTTTTTT. The chain has TRBV5-4 and TRBJ1-4; D gene unclear. The germline V gene encodes CDR1 SGHNT and CDR2 YYREEE (reference sequence). The CDR3 consists of 17 residues. V gave up 4 bases and J gave up 8 bases, with 24 bases separating them.